These 17 T cell receptor beta chains were all obtained from the same sample, sequenced in a study of blood T cell repertoires in COVID-19 (dated by TCRdb to about 2020). The receptor library was made with the immunoSEQ multiplex PCR assay. TCRdb limited this immuneACCESS table to in-frame rearrangements with V and J called. A share of clones is missing; checked studies link under half to unresolved V genes, and the rest is unexplained. The sample table contains about 210,000 clones; only one count was recorded for around 83% of them. The ten largest clones add up to 7% to 10% of the sample. Material for sequencing was peripheral blood. The receptors were gathered from a woman between 50 and 59 years old with acute or convalescent COVID-19.

This chain uses TRBV6-5 with TRBJ1-4; weak D call: TRBD1 (5 bases). The CDR3 covers 13 residues. Germline V CDR1 and CDR2: MNHEY, SVGAGI. Trimming stripped 7 bases from V and 3 bases from J, with 9 bases between. CDR3 nucleotide sequence: TGTGCCAGCACGACGGGGGCTAATGAAAAACTGTTTTTT. This encodes CASTTGANEKLFF.

V gene TRBV28 combines with J gene TRBJ1-1; D is uncertain. The CDR3 length is 15 residues. Trimming took off 6 bases at V and 8 bases at J, with 22 bases between the two ends. The V gene's germline CDR1 is MDHEN and CDR2 SYDVKM. Here the CDR3 DNA reads TGTGCCAGCAGCTGGGCAATACGAGGGTTTGGGGAAGCTTTCTTT. Translating it yields CASSWAIRGFGEAFF.

The chain uses TRBV2 and TRBJ1-1; the D gene is possibly TRBD1 (6 bases). The CDR3 sequence is 14 residues long. The ends were cut back, 8 bases at V and 5 bases at J, with 18 bases in the middle. Germline V gene lookup returns CDR1 SNHLY and CDR2 FYNNEI. The chain's CDR3 is CASGGDDRWTEAFF. CDR3 coding DNA: TGTGCCAGCGGGGGCGACGACAGGTGGACTGAAGCTTTCTTT.

This clone was observed many times. This sequence joins TRBV5-4 and TRBJ1-4, with 7 nucleotides matching TRBD1. CDR3 length equals 15 residues. V was clipped by 3 bases and J by 4 bases; unmatched bases: 6. Germline V CDR1 and CDR2: SGHNT, YYREEE (reference sequence). The CDR3 sequence is CASSSNRGLNEKLFF. Here the CDR3 DNA reads TGTGCCAGCAGCTCTAACAGGGGTCTTAATGAAAAACTGTTTTTT.

The V gene is TRBV15, the J gene TRBJ2-2, with TRBD1 as a possible D gene (5 bases). The CDR3 extends over 15 amino acids. Trimming took 1 base from V and 2 from J, leaving 8 bases between them. CDR1 LNHNV and CDR2 YYDKDF come from the germline V gene (reference sequence). For the CDR3, the DNA is TGTGCCACCAGCAGAGGACAGCAAAACACCGGGGAGCTGTTTTTT. Its translation is CATSRGQQNTGELFF.

V gene TRBV19 combines with J gene TRBJ2-7; D is uncertain. V dropped 5 bases and J dropped 5 bases, with 13 bases sitting between them. The CDR3 runs to 13 residues. Germline V gives CDR1 LNHDA, CDR2 SQIVND (reference sequence). Written as DNA, the CDR3 is TGTGCCAGTAGTTCCCGGTCAGGCGACGAGCAGTACTTC. This encodes CASSSRSGDEQYF. The full variable domain, its missing parts supplied by reference TRBV19 and TRBJ2-7, is DGGITQSPKYLFRKEGQNVTLSCEQNLNHDAMYWYRQDPGQGLRLIYYSQIVNDFQKGDIAEGYSVSREKKESFPLTVTSAQKNPTAFYLCASSSRSGDEQYFGPGTRLTVT.

The rearrangement joins TRBV2 to TRBJ2-7; the match to TRBD1 covers 7 bases. CDR1 and CDR2 (germline): SNHLY, FYNNEI. This CDR3 contains 14 residues. The V and J ends lost 6 bases and 4 bases, in that order; junction bases with no gene match: 9. CDR3 DNA sequence: TGTGCCAGCAGCGCGGACAGGAACACTTACGAGCAGTACTTC. Translation: CASSADRNTYEQYF.

This clone was seen only a few times. J is TRBJ2-1 and V is TRBV7-2; a weak D match, TRBD2 (5 bases). V lost 5 bases, J lost 6 bases, and 14 bases lay in between. Germline lookup yields CDR1 SGHTA and CDR2 FQGNSA. The CDR3 is 14 amino acids. The CDR3 loop is CASSVPADVNEQFF. CDR3 nucleotides: TGTGCCAGCAGCGTTCCAGCGGATGTCAATGAGCAGTTCTTC. The full variable domain, with the rest looked up from reference TRBV7-2 and TRBJ2-1, is GAGVSQSPSNKVTEKGKDVELRCDPISGHTALYWYRQSLGQGLEFLIYFQGNSAPDKSGLPSDRFSAERTGGSVSTLTIQRTQQEDSAVYLCASSVPADVNEQFFGPGTRLTVL.

The chain recombines TRBV21-1 with TRBJ2-5; the table assigns TRBD2, which was not confirmed against the DNA. TRBV21-1 is listed as a pseudogene. The CDR3 has 12 residues. In DNA, the CDR3 is TGTGCCAGCAGCCTCACGGGGGAGACGGAGTACTTC. This gives the protein CASSLTGETEYF.

The chain links TRBV6-5 to TRBJ1-3, with D possibly TRBD1 on 5 matching bases. This CDR3 contains 14 residues. Germline V gives CDR1 MNHEY, CDR2 SVGAGI. V was cut by 8 bases and J by 1 base, with 12 bases left in between. The CDR3 protein is CASAPGGSGNTIYF. DNA for the CDR3: TGTGCCAGCGCCCCCGGGGGTTCTGGAAACACCATATATTTT.

This clone was counted a single time. The chain uses TRBV27 and TRBJ1-1, with D maybe TRBD1 (6 bases). The CDR3 covers 13 residues. In germline, CDR1 is MNHEY, CDR2 SMNVEV (reference sequence). Trimming removed 4 bases from V and 4 bases from J, with 10 bases in between. The CDR3 here is CASSSYRVTEAFF. The CDR3 region has the DNA TGTGCCAGCAGTTCCTACAGGGTCACTGAAGCTTTCTTT.

This clone was detected only once. One end of the junction is discordant with germline, which a read error may explain. CDR3 residues: CASSPRDRGRNEQFF. The CDR3 DNA reads TGTGCTAGCAGCCCCCGGGACAGGGGACGCAATGAGCAGTTCTTC. J is TRBJ2-1 and V is TRBV7-7; 10 positions match TRBD1. The CDR3 has 15 amino acids. Looked up from germline, CDR1 is SSHAT and CDR2 is FNYEAQ (reference sequence).

The V and J genes are TRBV14 and TRBJ1-5; D gene unclear. Per germline, CDR1 SGHDN and CDR2 FVKESK. This CDR3 has 15 residues. The V end lost 1 base, the J end lost 5 bases, and 12 bases lay between the germline ends. Here the CDR3 reads CASSQVERTYQPQHF. CDR3 sequence (DNA): TGTGCCAGCAGCCAAGTGGAGCGGACCTATCAGCCCCAGCATTTT.

The V gene is TRBV11-3, the J gene TRBJ2-2, with 9 bases aligning to TRBD2. CDR1 SGHNT and CDR2 YENEEA come from the germline V gene. V lost 4 bases, J lost 6 bases, and 9 bases stayed unmatched. CDR3 length equals 16 residues. This chain's CDR3 is CASSSAGGRLSGELFF. The CDR3, as DNA: TGTGCCAGCAGCTCCGCGGGGGGGAGGTTATCCGGGGAGCTGTTTTTT.

The chain employs TRBV5-4 and TRBJ1-2; 8 bases fit TRBD1. V trimming: 3 bases; J trimming: 1 base; junction bases outside the gene matches: 14. Germline V lookup: CDR1 SGHNT, CDR2 YYREEE (reference sequence). This CDR3 region has 18 residues. This chain's CDR3 is CASSSIQGAEVVNYGYTF. The DNA for the CDR3 is TGTGCCAGCAGCTCTATCCAGGGGGCTGAGGTAGTTAACTATGGCTACACCTTC.

In DNA form, the CDR3 reads TGTGCCTGGAGTGCCGGGACTAGCGTCAACTCCTACGAGCAGTACTTC. Amino acids: CAWSAGTSVNSYEQYF. This rearrangement joins TRBV30 to TRBJ2-7, with TRBD2 matching 10 bases. The CDR3 length is 16 residues. Germline V gene data show CDR1 as GTSNPN and CDR2 as SVGIG (reference sequence). V trimming: 1 base; J trimming: 0 bases; junction bases outside the gene matches: 6.

In this sample, this clone turned up once. The J gene is TRBJ2-2, the V gene TRBV29-1; TRBD2 aligns across 7 bases. This CDR3 spans 14 amino acids. Germline V CDR1 and CDR2: SQVTM, ANQGSEA. Germline trimming cut 3 bases from V and 6 bases from J; bases unmatched to any gene: 7. CDR3 nucleotides: TGCAGCGTTGAGCTACAGGCGGGGGCCGGGGAGCTGTTTTTT. Protein product: CSVELQAGAGELFF.